These 22 T cell receptor beta chains share one sample of origin, sequenced in a study of CD8+ T cells in alopecia areata. As for treatment: oral pan-JAK inhibitor, 5-10 mg twice daily. Once RNA had been extracted, it was reverse transcribed into cDNA to act as the sequencing template. Libraries were prepared by immunoSEQ multiplex PCR; TCRdb keeps only in-frame clonotypes and omits some of them. The table includes 150,000 to 200,000 clones, roughly three fifths detected once. The starting material was CD4+ T cells sorted from blood, obtained at roughly week 49, from a patient treated with tofacitinib. These receptors were obtained from a human donor with alopecia areata.

V is TRBV15 and J is TRBJ1-2; the D is unclear. V was trimmed by 1 base and J by 7 bases, leaving 10 bases between them. Germline CDR1 LNHNV, CDR2 YYDKDF (reference sequence). The CDR3 is 13 residues long. The CDR3 coding sequence is TGTGCCACCAGCAGAGGGACGGCTAGTGGCTACACCTTC. Protein product: CATSRGTASGYTF.

The J gene is TRBJ2-5, the V gene TRBV5-1, with 9 bases lining up with TRBD1. Germline V lookup: CDR1 SGHRS, CDR2 YFSETQ. The CDR3 is made up of 16 amino acids. Trimming took 1 base from V and 2 from J; bases not matched to a gene: 6. As DNA, the CDR3 is TGCGCCAGCAGCTTGACGGGACAGGGAGGACAAGAGACCCAGTACTTC. Amino acid sequence: CASSLTGQGGQETQYF.

This clone was found a few times. The chain uses TRBV6-1 and TRBJ1-2, with a weak D call TRBD1 (5 bases). The CDR3 length is 10 residues. Germline V gene sequence: CDR1 MNHNS, CDR2 SASEGT. V lost 5 bases and J 14 bases, leaving 12 bases between the germline ends. CDR3 sequence reads: CASSRRVRTF. CDR3 DNA sequence: TGTGCCAGCAGTCGCAGGGTTAGGACCTTC.

This chain connects TRBV7-3 to TRBJ1-2, with 9 bases matching TRBD1. The germline CDR1 and CDR2 sequences are SGHTA and FQGTGA. Trimming cost V 4 bases and J 7 bases; bases outside gene matches: 7. This CDR3 is built from 14 residues. Here the CDR3 reads CASSSGTGPSGYTF. The CDR3 region has the DNA TGTGCCAGCAGCTCCGGGACAGGGCCCTCTGGCTACACCTTC.

This clone was observed a few times. The chain is built from TRBV9 and TRBJ2-5; 9 nucleotides match TRBD2. CDR1 is SGDLS and CDR2 is YYNGEE in the germline V gene. J lost 5 bases, V lost 3 bases, and 5 bases had no gene match. The CDR3 consists of 14 residues. CDR3 sequence reads: CASSARGGTETQYF. In nucleotides, the CDR3 is TGTGCCAGCAGCGCGCGGGGGGGAACCGAGACCCAGTACTTC.

The chain joins TRBV7-8 to TRBJ1-6; D may be TRBD1 (6 bases). Trimming took 5 bases from V and 10 from J, leaving 15 bases between them. Germline values: CDR1 SGHVS, CDR2 FQNEAQ. The CDR3 is 14 residues long. The CDR3 reads CASSPGGRASPLHF. DNA for the CDR3: TGTGCCAGCAGCCCCGGGGGCAGGGCGTCACCCCTCCACTTT.

This clone was counted many times. For the CDR3, the DNA is TGCAGCGTTGAATTGGTGGACAGACCTCTTTACAATGAGCAGTTCTTC. The encoded protein is CSVELVDRPLYNEQFF. The chain recombines TRBV29-1 with TRBJ2-1, with TRBD1 as a possible D gene (6 bases). The CDR3 sequence is 16 residues long. The germline V and J ends were trimmed by 2 bases and 4 bases, with 18 bases remaining between them. CDR1 and CDR2 from the germline V gene are SQVTM and ANQGSEA.

CDR3 in amino acids: CASSLRSNQPQHF. The DNA for the CDR3 is TGTGCCAGCAGTTTGAGAAGCAATCAGCCCCAGCATTTT. The V and J genes are TRBV27 and TRBJ1-5; D call uncertain. CDR1 MNHEY and CDR2 SMNVEV come from the germline V gene (reference sequence). Between the trimmed V and J ends, which lost 3 bases and 1 base, there was a span of 4 bases. The CDR3 runs to 13 residues.

The chain combines TRBV30 with TRBJ1-2; D possibly corresponds to TRBD1 (5 bases). V was clipped by 4 bases and J by 4 bases, with 13 bases between them. The CDR3 has 13 residues. The germline V gene encodes CDR1 GTSNPN and CDR2 SVGIG (reference sequence). This chain's CDR3 is CAWNPGVGYGYTF. The DNA of the CDR3 is TGTGCCTGGAACCCGGGGGTCGGCTATGGCTACACCTTC. The full variable domain, with the rest looked up from reference TRBV30 and TRBJ1-2, is SQTIHQWPATLVQPVGSPLSLECTVEGTSNPNLYWYRQAAGRGLQLLFYSVGIGQISSEVPQNLSASRPQDRQFILSSKKLLLSDSGFYLCAWNPGVGYGYTFGSGTRLTVV.

This clone showed up just a few times. The J gene is TRBJ2-1, the V gene TRBV5-1, with D possibly being TRBD1 (5 bases). The CDR3 spans 15 residues. The germline V gene has CDR1 SGHRS and CDR2 YFSETQ. V shed 0 bases and J shed 0 bases, with 7 bases lying between them. CDR3 amino acids: CASSLADSSYNEQFF. The CDR3 DNA reads TGCGCCAGCAGCTTGGCCGACAGCTCCTACAATGAGCAGTTCTTC. Using reference TRBV5-1 and TRBJ2-1 for the parts outside the CDR3, the full variable domain is KAGVTQTPRYLIKTRGQQVTLSCSPISGHRSVSWYQQTPGQGLQFLFEYFSETQRNKGNFPGRFSGRQFSNSRSEMNVSTLELGDSALYLCASSLADSSYNEQFFGPGTRLTVL.

This clone was counted a few times. This chain uses TRBV10-3 with TRBJ2-7; D is possibly TRBD2 (6 bases). The CDR3 loop spans 13 amino acids. The germline CDR1 and CDR2 sequences are ENHRY and SYGVKD. Trimming stripped 6 bases from V and 7 bases from J, with 16 bases between. CDR3: CAISEGRGGEQYF. CDR3 sequence (DNA): TGTGCCATCAGCGAGGGACGGGGAGGAGAGCAGTACTTC.

The chain uses TRBV7-3 and TRBJ2-1; D call uncertain. The CDR3 runs to 14 residues. The germline CDR1 and CDR2 sequences are SGHTA and FQGTGA. V was shortened by 6 bases and J by 6 bases, with 15 bases between the two germline ends. CDR3: CASSAERDSNEQFF. CDR3 nucleotide sequence: TGTGCCAGCAGTGCCGAACGAGACTCCAATGAGCAGTTCTTC.

V usage is TRBV7-9 and J usage is TRBJ1-2, with D unclear. V was pared by 11 bases and J by 0 bases, with 10 bases between. There are 12 residues in the CDR3. CDR1 is SEHNR, CDR2 FQNEAQ, per germline (reference sequence). The CDR3 DNA follows: TGTGCCGGTCAAGGATCTAACTATGGCTACACCTTC. This translates into CAGQGSNYGYTF.

The chain joins TRBV30 to TRBJ1-1; a weak D match, TRBD1 (6 bases). V gave up 4 bases and J gave up 0 bases, with 15 bases separating them. The CDR3 totals 15 residues. Per germline, CDR1 GTSNPN and CDR2 SVGIG (reference sequence). The CDR3 DNA reads TGTGCCTGGATTCCTAAGGGGGGAGTGAACACTGAAGCTTTCTTT. It is translated as CAWIPKGGVNTEAFF.

This clone was detected a few times. The genes are TRBV11-1 and TRBJ2-1; D remains ambiguous. The CDR3 is made up of 14 amino acids. The germline V gene has CDR1 SGHAT and CDR2 FQDESV (reference sequence). V was pared by 6 bases and J by 0 bases, with 9 bases between. The CDR3 DNA reads as TGTGCCAGCAGGCCTCGGAGCTCCTACAATGAGCAGTTCTTC. Protein product: CASRPRSSYNEQFF.

CDR3 protein: CASTMTGLKETEAFF. The CDR3 DNA reads as TGTGCCAGCACCATGACAGGGCTCAAGGAGACTGAAGCTTTCTTT. The genes are TRBV6-6 and TRBJ1-1; 7 bases are a match to TRBD1. V was clipped by 7 bases and J by 5 bases; unmatched bases: 13. This CDR3 comprises 15 residues. Germline CDR1 reads MNHNY; CDR2 reads SVGAGI (reference sequence).

There are a few counts of this clone. The chain has TRBV14 and TRBJ1-1; 7 nucleotides agree with TRBD1. Germline V CDR1 and CDR2: SGHDN, FVKESK. The CDR3 covers 15 residues. The junction had 6 bases not matched to a gene; V was cut back by 1 base and J by 4 bases. The CDR3 loop is CASSQARTGATEAFF. The CDR3 DNA is TGTGCCAGCAGCCAAGCGAGAACAGGGGCCACTGAAGCTTTCTTT.

This rearrangement joins TRBV7-9 to TRBJ2-1; D gene uncertain. The CDR3 covers 12 residues. Per germline, CDR1 SEHNR and CDR2 FQNEAQ (reference sequence). V dropped 5 bases and J dropped 8 bases, with 10 bases sitting between them. The CDR3 reads CASSASRYEQFF. The CDR3 region has the DNA TGTGCCAGCAGCGCTTCGAGGTATGAGCAGTTCTTC.

In this sample, this clone turned up once. The V call is TRBV7-9, the J call TRBJ1-5; TRBD1 might be the D (5 bases). This CDR3 has 18 residues. The germline V and J ends were trimmed by 6 bases and 5 bases, with 26 bases remaining between them. Germline V gene data show CDR1 as SEHNR and CDR2 as FQNEAQ (reference sequence). CDR3 DNA sequence: TGTGCCAGCAGTCCCAGCCCCTTGTGGGGGAGCGACGATCAGCCCCAGCATTTT. Its translation: CASSPSPLWGSDDQPQHF.

V and J are TRBV14 and TRBJ1-1; a weak D match, TRBD1 (5 bases). CDR1 is SGHDN, CDR2 FVKESK, per germline. The CDR3 has 13 residues. V gave up 6 bases and J gave up 0 bases, with 8 bases separating them. The DNA of the CDR3 is TGTGCCAGCAGGGGCAGGGTGAACACTGAAGCTTTCTTT. Protein: CASRGRVNTEAFF.

In regard to this clone: Distinct nucleotide sequences in the sample also encode this CDR3. The gene calls are TRBV25-1 and TRBJ1-2; D is ambiguous. Germline CDR1 MGHDK, CDR2 SYGVNS. The CDR3 runs to 12 residues. The V and J ends lost 2 bases and 4 bases respectively, with 5 bases between them. The CDR3: CASSEVGYGYTF. The CDR3 nucleotides read TGTGCCAGCAGTGAAGTCGGCTATGGCTACACCTTC.

The CDR3 loop is CSAHGTYNEQFF. The DNA for the CDR3 is TGCAGCGCTCATGGTACCTACAATGAGCAGTTCTTC. V is TRBV29-1 and J is TRBJ2-1, with unresolved D. This CDR3 is 12 amino acids long. Deletions cut 7 bases from V and 2 bases from J, with 9 bases between. Germline CDR1 reads SQVTM; CDR2 reads ANQGSEA.